This T cell receptor (beta chain) derives from a study of regulatory T cells in long-lasting Graves disease. Turning to the study itself: More than 5 years of antithyroid drugs with positive TSH receptor antibodies defined persistent Graves' disease.

Study-wide results and caveats: Study of thyroid tissue was not done, with only peripheral blood studied.

Comment on this clonotype: What it binds is unknown.

Assembly of TCR beta libraries relied on iRepertoire HTBI primers together with Arm-PCR of CDR3 regions. TCRdb called the multiplex PCR reads again in MiXCR, with one record for every CDR3 protein. The sample lists 650,000 to 850,000 distinct CDR3 sequences; about 30% were seen once. The time point was: persistent/refractory GD, antithyroid drugs over 5 years with positive TRAb. Researchers made the TCR library from RNA that was extracted from PBMCs. Graves' disease diagnosis was established per American Thyroid Association guidelines. Blood from the periphery, about 9.7 milliliters in all, was drawn into EDTA tubes. Trimming cost V 2 bases and J 3 bases; bases outside gene matches: 10. Per the germline V gene, CDR1 is SGHAT and CDR2 is FQNNGV. The CDR3 has 16 residues.

The material was peripheral blood mononuclear cells (PBMCs), obtained when the disease was refractory, from a patient treated with antithyroid drugs. The source is a female donor with Graves disease. The chain joins TRBV11-2 to TRBJ2-7; 7 nucleotides agree with TRBD2. Here the CDR3 DNA reads TGTGCCAGCAGCTTACAGCCCGGAACTAGCGTCTACGAGCAGTACTTC. The encoded protein is CASSLQPGTSVYEQYF.